What follows are 4 T cell receptor beta chains derived from one specimen sequenced in a study of Tregs in tolerant kidney transplant recipients. These receptors' antigens are unknown. Generated by immunoSEQ multiplex PCR, the TCRdb table keeps only in-frame clones and is missing some. The sample includes around 30,000 clones, 82% of them seen just once. Sequencing input: Tregs from blood cultured with allogeneic cells. The receptors originated from a human donor in good health.

The chain uses TRBV6-1 and TRBJ2-7, with 9 bases aligning to TRBD1. Germline loops: CDR1 MNHNS, CDR2 SASEGT. With V trimmed by 4 bases and J by 2 bases, 9 bases remained unmatched. This CDR3 is 16 amino acids long. CDR3 sequence: CASSGWPGQGTYEQYF. DNA of the CDR3: TGTGCCAGCAGTGGGTGGCCGGGACAGGGAACCTACGAGCAGTACTTC.

The rearrangement links TRBV18 to TRBJ2-7; D is unclear. Germline lookup yields CDR1 KGHSH and CDR2 LQKENI. Trimming removed 4 bases from V and 2 bases from J, with 9 bases in between. CDR3 length: 13 amino acids. Here the CDR3 reads CASSRMEPYEQYF. The CDR3 nucleotides are TGTGCCAGCTCACGCATGGAGCCCTACGAGCAGTACTTC.

The gene calls are TRBV29-1 and TRBJ2-5; D is unclear. V lost 1 base, J lost 4 bases, and 7 bases lay in between. The germline gives CDR1 SQVTM, CDR2 ANQGSEA. CDR3 length: 12 amino acids. CDR3 in DNA: TGCAGCGTTGAAGTGGGAATAGAGACCCAGTACTTC. Translation: CSVEVGIETQYF.

This chain joins TRBV21-1 and TRBJ2-5; TRBD1 is taken as the D call from the table, unchecked against the DNA. TRBV21-1 is marked as a pseudogene. The CDR3 length is 14 residues. The CDR3, as DNA: TGTGCCAGCAGCAATGGCAGGTGCCAAGAGACCCAGTACTTC. This translates into CASSNGRCQETQYF.